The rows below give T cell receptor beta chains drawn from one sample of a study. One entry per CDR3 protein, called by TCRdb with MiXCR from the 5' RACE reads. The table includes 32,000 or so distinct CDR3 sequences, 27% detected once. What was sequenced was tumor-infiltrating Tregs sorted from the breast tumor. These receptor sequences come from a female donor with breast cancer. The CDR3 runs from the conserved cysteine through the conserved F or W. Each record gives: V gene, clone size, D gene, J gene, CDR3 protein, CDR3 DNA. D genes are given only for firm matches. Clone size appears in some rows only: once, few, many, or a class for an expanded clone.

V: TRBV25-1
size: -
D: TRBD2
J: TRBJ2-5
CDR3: CASSEPTSGQETQYF
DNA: TGTGCCAGCAGTGAGCCGACTAGCGGACAAGAGACCCAGTACTTC

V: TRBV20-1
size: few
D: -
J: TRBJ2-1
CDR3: CSARQRNWNEQFF
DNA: TGCAGTGCTAGACAGCGGAACTGGAATGAGCAGTTCTTC

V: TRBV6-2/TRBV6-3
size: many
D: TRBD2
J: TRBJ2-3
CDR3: CASTLAGGTDTQYF
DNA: TGTGCCAGCACTCTAGCGGGGGGCACAGATACGCAGTATTTT

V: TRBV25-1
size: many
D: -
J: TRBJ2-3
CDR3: CASSEGGRGGTQYF
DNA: TGTGCCAGCAGTGAAGGAGGCAGGGGAGGTACGCAGTATTTT

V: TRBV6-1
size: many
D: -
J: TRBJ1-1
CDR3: CASTWQGEAFF
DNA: TGTGCCAGCACCTGGCAGGGTGAAGCTTTCTTT

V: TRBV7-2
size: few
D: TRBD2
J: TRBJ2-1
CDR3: CASSLLAGANEQFF
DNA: TGTGCCAGCAGCCTCCTAGCGGGAGCTAATGAGCAGTTCTTC

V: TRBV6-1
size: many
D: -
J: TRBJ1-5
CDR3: CASSLPGTEDQPQHF
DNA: TGTGCCAGCAGTCTACCCGGGACGGAGGATCAGCCCCAGCATTTT

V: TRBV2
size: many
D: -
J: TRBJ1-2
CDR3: CASSATRERGYTF
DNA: TGTGCCAGCAGTGCGACAAGGGAAAGGGGCTACACCTTC

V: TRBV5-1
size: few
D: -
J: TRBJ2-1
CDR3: CASSLRSGTSYNGQFF
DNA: TGCGCCAGCAGCTTGCGGAGCGGAACCTCCTACAATGGGCAGTTCTTC

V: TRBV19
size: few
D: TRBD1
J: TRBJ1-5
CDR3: CAGSMGDRVQPQHF
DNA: TGTGCCGGTAGTATGGGGGACAGGGTTCAGCCCCAGCATTTT

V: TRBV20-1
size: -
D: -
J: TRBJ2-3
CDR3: CSALVAVRTDTQYF
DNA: TGCAGTGCACTCGTAGCGGTCCGCACAGATACGCAGTATTTT

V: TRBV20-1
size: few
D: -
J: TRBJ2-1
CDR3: CSASGGLAENNEQFF
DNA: TGCAGTGCTAGCGGGGGGCTAGCGGAGAACAATGAGCAGTTCTTC

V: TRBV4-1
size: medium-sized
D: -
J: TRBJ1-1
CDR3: CASSPGIPRTEAFF
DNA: TGCGCCAGCAGCCCAGGGATTCCTCGGACTGAAGCTTTCTTT

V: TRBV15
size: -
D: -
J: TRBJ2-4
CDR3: CATSRGYSAGNIQYF
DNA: TGTGCCACCAGCAGAGGTTACAGCGCAGGAAACATTCAGTACTTC

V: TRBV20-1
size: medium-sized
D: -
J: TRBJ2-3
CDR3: CSARGPLYTQYF
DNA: TGCAGTGCTAGAGGCCCGCTCTATACGCAGTATTTT

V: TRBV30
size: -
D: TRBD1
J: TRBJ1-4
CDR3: CAWSGTGTGGSGLFF
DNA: TGTGCCTGGAGTGGTACCGGGACAGGCGGGTCAGGACTGTTTTTT

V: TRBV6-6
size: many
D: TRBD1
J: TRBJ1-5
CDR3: CASSRPGQGDQPQHF
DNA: TGTGCCAGCAGTAGACCCGGACAGGGCGATCAGCCCCAGCATTTT

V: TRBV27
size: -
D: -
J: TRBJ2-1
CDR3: CASRRLRQGNEQFF
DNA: TGTGCCAGCAGAAGGTTACGGCAGGGGAATGAGCAGTTCTTC

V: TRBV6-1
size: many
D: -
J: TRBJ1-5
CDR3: CASSEKYSNQPQHF
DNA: TGTGCCAGCAGTGAGAAGTACAGCAATCAGCCCCAGCATTTT

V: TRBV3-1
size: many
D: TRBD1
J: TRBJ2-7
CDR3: CASSPDRVLSYEQYF
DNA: TGTGCCAGCAGCCCGGACAGGGTCCTATCCTACGAGCAGTACTTC

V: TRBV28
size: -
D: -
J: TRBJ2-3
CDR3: CASSLRQASTDTQYF
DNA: TGTGCCAGCAGTTTGAGACAGGCTAGCACAGATACGCAGTATTTT

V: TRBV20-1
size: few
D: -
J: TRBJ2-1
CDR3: CSASSGTGGNEQFF
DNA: TGCAGTGCTAGCTCCGGGACCGGAGGCAATGAGCAGTTCTTC

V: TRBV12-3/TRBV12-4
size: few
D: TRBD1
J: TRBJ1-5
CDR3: CASRRQGTGNQPQHF
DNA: TGTGCCAGCAGGCGACAGGGGACGGGCAATCAGCCCCAGCATTTT

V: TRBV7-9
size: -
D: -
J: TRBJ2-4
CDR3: CASSLVEGAKNIQYF
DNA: TGTGCCAGCAGCTTAGTAGAGGGGGCCAAAAACATTCAGTACTTC

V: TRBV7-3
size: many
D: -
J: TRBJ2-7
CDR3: CASSVTPTVRAYEQYF
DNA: TGTGCCAGCAGCGTCACCCCTACAGTTCGGGCATACGAGCAGTACTTC

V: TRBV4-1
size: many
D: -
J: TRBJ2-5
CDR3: CASSAAQPNPGQRATGSTQYF
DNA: TGCGCCAGCAGCGCCGCCCAGCCCAACCCCGGACAGAGGGCCACAGGGTCGACCCAGTACTTC

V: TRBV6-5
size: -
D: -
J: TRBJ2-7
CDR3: CASGGPGRTTYEQYF
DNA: TGTGCCAGCGGAGGGCCGGGACGGACAACCTACGAGCAGTACTTC

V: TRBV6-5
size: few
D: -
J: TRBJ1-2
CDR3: CASSYSGTGFGYTF
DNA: TGTGCCAGCAGTTACTCCGGGACCGGTTTTGGCTACACCTTC

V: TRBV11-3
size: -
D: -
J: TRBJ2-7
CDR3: CASSLGGPGEQYF
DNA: TGTGCCAGCAGCTTAGGGGGCCCAGGCGAGCAGTACTTC

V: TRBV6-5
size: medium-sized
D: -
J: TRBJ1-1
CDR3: CASSYYPANTEAFF
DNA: TGTGCCAGCAGTTACTACCCGGCCAACACTGAAGCTTTCTTT

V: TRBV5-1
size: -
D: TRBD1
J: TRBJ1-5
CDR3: CASSPGTGTDQPQHF
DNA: TGCGCCAGCAGCCCGGGGACAGGGACGGATCAGCCCCAGCATTTT

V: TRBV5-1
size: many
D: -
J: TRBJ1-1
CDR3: CASFRESMNTEAFF
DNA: TGCGCCAGCTTCAGAGAGAGCATGAACACTGAAGCTTTCTTT

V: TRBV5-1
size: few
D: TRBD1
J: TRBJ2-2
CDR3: CASSLGQGNTGELFF
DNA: TGCGCCAGCAGTTTGGGACAGGGAAACACCGGGGAGCTGTTTTTT

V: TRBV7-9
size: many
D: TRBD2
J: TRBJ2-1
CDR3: CASSRTSASGEQFF
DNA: TGTGCCAGCAGCCGGACTAGCGCTTCAGGTGAGCAGTTCTTC

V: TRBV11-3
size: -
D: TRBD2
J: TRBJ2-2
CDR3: CASSLGASGSRGGELFF
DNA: TGTGCCAGCAGCTTAGGAGCTAGCGGGAGTCGCGGCGGGGAGCTGTTTTTT

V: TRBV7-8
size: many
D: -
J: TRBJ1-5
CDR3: CASSPLGGRRSNQPQHF
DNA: TGTGCCAGCAGCCCTCTTGGGGGGCGCAGGAGCAATCAGCCCCAGCATTTT

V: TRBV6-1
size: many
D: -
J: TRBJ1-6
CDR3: CASSTAYNSPLHF
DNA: TGTGCCAGCAGTACGGCCTATAATTCACCCCTCCACTTT

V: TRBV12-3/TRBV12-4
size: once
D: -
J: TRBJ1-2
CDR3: CASSFGLANYGYTF
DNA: TGTGCCAGCAGTTTCGGATTAGCTAACTATGGCTACACCTTC

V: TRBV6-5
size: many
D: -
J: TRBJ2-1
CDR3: CASTPSAYNEQFF
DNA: TGTGCCAGCACCCCAAGCGCCTACAATGAGCAGTTCTTC

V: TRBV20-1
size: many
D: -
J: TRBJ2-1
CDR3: CSAQLSGNEQFF
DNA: TGCAGTGCTCAACTGAGCGGCAATGAGCAGTTCTTC